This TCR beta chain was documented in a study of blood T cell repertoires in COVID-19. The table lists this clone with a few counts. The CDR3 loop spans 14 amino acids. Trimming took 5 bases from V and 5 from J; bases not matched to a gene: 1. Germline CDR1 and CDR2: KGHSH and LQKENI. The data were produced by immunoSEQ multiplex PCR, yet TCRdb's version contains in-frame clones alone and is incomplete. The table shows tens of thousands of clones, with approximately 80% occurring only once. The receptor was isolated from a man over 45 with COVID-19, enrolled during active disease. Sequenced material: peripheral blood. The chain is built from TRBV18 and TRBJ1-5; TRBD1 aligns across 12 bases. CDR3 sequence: CASSGTGGYQPQHF. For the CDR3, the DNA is TGTGCCAGCTCAGGGACAGGGGGCTATCAGCCCCAGCATTTT.